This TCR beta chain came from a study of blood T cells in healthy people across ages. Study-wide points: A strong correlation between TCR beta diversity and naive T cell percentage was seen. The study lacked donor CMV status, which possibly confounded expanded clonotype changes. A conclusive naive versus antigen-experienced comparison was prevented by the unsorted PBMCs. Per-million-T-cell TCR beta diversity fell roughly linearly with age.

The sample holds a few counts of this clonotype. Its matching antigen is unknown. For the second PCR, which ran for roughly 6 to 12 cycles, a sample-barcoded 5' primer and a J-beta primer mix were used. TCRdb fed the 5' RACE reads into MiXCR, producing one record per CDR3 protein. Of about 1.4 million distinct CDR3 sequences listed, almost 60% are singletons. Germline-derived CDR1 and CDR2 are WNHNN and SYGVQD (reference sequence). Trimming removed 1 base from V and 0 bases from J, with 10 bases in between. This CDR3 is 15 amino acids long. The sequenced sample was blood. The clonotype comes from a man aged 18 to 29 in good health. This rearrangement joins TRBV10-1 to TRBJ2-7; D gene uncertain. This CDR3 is CASSEFSRGSYEQYF. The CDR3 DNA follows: TGCGCCAGCAGTGAGTTCTCTAGAGGCTCCTACGAGCAGTACTTC.